This entry features one T cell receptor beta chain sequence. The antigen remains undetermined. Trimming cost V 5 bases and J 0 bases; bases outside gene matches: 4. The CDR3 sequence is 15 residues long. Germline CDR1 SGHDN, CDR2 FVKESK. Via MiXCR, TCRdb re-called the 5' RACE reads, giving one row per CDR3 protein. Of some 8,000 distinct CDR3 sequences in the sample, 52% were seen once. Notes on the study in general: Larger-cohort validation covered only one TCR beta V-J rearrangement.

Memory CD4+ cells were defined as CD4+CD45RO+CD25-. This TCR was recovered from a female donor with breast cancer. The chain has TRBV14 and TRBJ2-3; 8 bases are shared with TRBD1. The source material was memory CD4+ T cells sorted from a lymph node. This sample's subset: memory CD4+ T cells, CD4+CD45RO+CD25-. CDR3 in DNA: TGTGCCAGCAGCTCCTGGACAGGGAGCACAGATACGCAGTATTTT. Translating gives CASSSWTGSTDTQYF.